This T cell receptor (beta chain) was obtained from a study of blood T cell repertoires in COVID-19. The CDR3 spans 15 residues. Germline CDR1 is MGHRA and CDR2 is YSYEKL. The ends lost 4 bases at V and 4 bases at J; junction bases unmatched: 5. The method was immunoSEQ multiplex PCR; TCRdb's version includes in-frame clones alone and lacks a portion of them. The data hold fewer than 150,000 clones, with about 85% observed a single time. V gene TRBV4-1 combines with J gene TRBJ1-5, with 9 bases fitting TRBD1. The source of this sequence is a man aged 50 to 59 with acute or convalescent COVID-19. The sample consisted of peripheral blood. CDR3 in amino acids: CASSRGQGPNQPQHF. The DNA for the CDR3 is TGCGCCAGCAGCCGCGGACAGGGGCCAAATCAGCCCCAGCATTTT.